Shown below are 14 T cell receptor beta chains from a single sample sequenced in a study of T cells in localized non-small cell lung cancer. The data were produced by immunoSEQ multiplex PCR, yet TCRdb's version contains in-frame clones alone and is incomplete. The table lists 50,000 to 65,000 clones, 75% to 85% of them singletons. Material: PBMCs, obtained before any cancer treatment. These TCRs come from a man aged 35 to 69 with stage II lung adenocarcinoma.

The chain carries TRBV13 and TRBJ2-7; D may be TRBD2 (6 bases). CDR1 is PRHDT, CDR2 FYEKMQ, per germline (reference sequence). The CDR3 is 13 residues long. Between the trimmed V and J ends, which lost 0 bases and 3 bases, there was a span of 6 bases. CDR3 coding DNA: TGTGCCAGCAGCTTAGGCGGGGGCTACGAGCAGTACTTC. This translates into CASSLGGGYEQYF.

The genes are TRBV19 and TRBJ1-5, with D possibly matching TRBD1 (5 bases). The CDR3 sequence is 15 residues long. The germline V gene encodes CDR1 LNHDA and CDR2 SQIVND (reference sequence). Trimming pared 0 bases from V and 5 bases from J, leaving 11 bases between. The CDR3 sequence is CASSIDRSGYQPQHF. In nucleotides, the CDR3 is TGTGCCAGTAGTATAGACCGCTCAGGGTATCAGCCCCAGCATTTT. The variable domain in full, with the rest retrieved from reference TRBV19 and TRBJ1-5, is DGGITQSPKYLFRKEGQNVTLSCEQNLNHDAMYWYRQDPGQGLRLIYYSQIVNDFQKGDIAEGYSVSREKKESFPLTVTSAQKNPTAFYLCASSIDRSGYQPQHFGDGTRLSIL.

J is TRBJ1-4 and V is TRBV5-1, with TRBD1 matching over 9 bases. J was trimmed by 11 bases and V by 0 bases; bases with no gene match: 5. Germline CDR1 reads SGHRS; CDR2 reads YFSETQ. CDR3 length equals 14 residues. In DNA form, the CDR3 reads TGCGCCAGCAGCTTGGGGGGACAGGGAGCGAAACTGTTTTTT. Translated, it gives CASSLGGQGAKLFF.

The chain joins TRBV6-1 to TRBJ1-5; weak D call: TRBD1 (5 bases). With 2 bases removed from V and 0 bases from J, the gap between germline ends came to 11 bases. Germline V gene lookup returns CDR1 MNHNS and CDR2 SASEGT. CDR3 size: 16 residues. CDR3 protein: CASSEKQGYSNQPQHF. The CDR3 DNA follows: TGTGCCAGCAGTGAAAAGCAGGGATATAGCAATCAGCCCCAGCATTTT.

The CDR3 region is CASSDRTSDQYF. In DNA form, the CDR3 reads TGTGCCAGCAGTGACCGGACTAGCGATCAGTACTTC. The chain carries TRBV6-6 and TRBJ2-7, with 9 bases lining up with TRBD2. J was trimmed by 10 bases and V by 5 bases; bases with no gene match: 6. CDR3 length equals 12 residues. Germline CDR1 reads MNHNY; CDR2 reads SVGAGI (reference sequence).

This clone has a count of ten or more. V gene TRBV28 combines with J gene TRBJ1-2; D possibly corresponds to TRBD1 (6 bases). Trimming shortened V by 5 bases and J by 0 bases, and 13 bases separated the two germline ends. There are 15 residues in the CDR3. Germline loops: CDR1 MDHEN, CDR2 SYDVKM. This CDR3 reads CASSPPWGPNYGYTF. As DNA, the CDR3 is TGTGCCAGCAGTCCCCCGTGGGGGCCTAACTATGGCTACACCTTC.

J is TRBJ2-3 and V is TRBV5-1; no definite D call. Between the trimmed V and J ends, which lost 0 bases and 0 bases, there was a span of 5 bases. The CDR3 is 14 amino acids. The germline gives CDR1 SGHRS, CDR2 YFSETQ. The CDR3 nucleotides read TGCGCCAGCAGCTTGGACCACAGCACAGATACGCAGTATTTT. It is translated as CASSLDHSTDTQYF.

This clone occurred a few times. The chain has TRBV7-9 and TRBJ2-5, with D possibly being TRBD1 (5 bases). Trimming removed 6 bases at V and 4 bases at J, with 15 bases between. Looked up from germline, CDR1 is SEHNR and CDR2 is FQNEAQ (reference sequence). CDR3 length: 14 residues. Written as DNA, the CDR3 is TGTGCCAGCAGGCAGGGAAGCACGGGAGAGACCCAGTACTTC. Encoded protein: CASRQGSTGETQYF.

The chain combines TRBV5-1 with TRBJ2-2; tentative D call: TRBD2 (6 bases). The CDR3 is 14 residues long. Germline CDR1 SGHRS, CDR2 YFSETQ. The V and J ends lost 2 bases and 6 bases respectively, with 11 bases between them. This CDR3 is CASSLPGSSGELFF. The CDR3, as DNA: TGCGCCAGCAGCTTACCCGGGAGTTCCGGGGAGCTGTTTTTT.

The V call is TRBV30, the J call TRBJ2-1; 15 bases are a match to TRBD2. CDR1 is GTSNPN and CDR2 is SVGIG in the germline V gene (reference sequence). This CDR3 comprises 17 residues. With V trimmed by 2 bases and J by 9 bases, 11 bases remained unmatched. CDR3 region: CAWSSAGGLAGGIEQFF. As DNA, the CDR3 is TGTGCCTGGAGTTCGGCCGGGGGACTAGCGGGAGGAATTGAGCAGTTCTTC.

The chain employs TRBV7-9 and TRBJ2-2, with D maybe TRBD2 (6 bases). This CDR3 region has 14 residues. V gave up 11 bases and J gave up 0 bases, with 13 bases separating them. CDR1 is SEHNR, CDR2 FQNEAQ, per germline (reference sequence). The CDR3 DNA sequence: TGTGCCCACTTGGGAGGCCCGAACACCGGGGAGCTGTTTTTT. Residues: CAHLGGPNTGELFF.

V gene TRBV9 combines with J gene TRBJ2-5, with 9 positions matching TRBD2. Germline CDR1 reads SGDLS; CDR2 reads YYNGEE. Trimming at V came to 3 bases and at J to 4 bases, leaving 10 bases not matched to a gene. This CDR3 is 16 amino acids long. The CDR3 spells CASSAIGAGGLETQYF. CDR3 sequence (DNA): TGTGCCAGCAGCGCCATCGGGGCGGGAGGGCTAGAGACCCAGTACTTC.

This clone has a handful of counts. The junction and the germline gene differ at one end; a read error may be behind it. This rearrangement joins TRBV6-5 to TRBJ1-2; D remains unclear. The CDR3 has 15 amino acids. Per the germline V gene, CDR1 is MNHEY and CDR2 is SVGAGI. CDR3 protein: CASRYSTRTNYGYTF. The CDR3 nucleotides read TGTGCCAGCAGGTACTCGACCCGAACAAACTATGGCTACACCTTC.

This clone occurred a few times. The chain employs TRBV4-2 and TRBJ2-1; D call uncertain. The length of the CDR3 is 14 residues. Trimming took 0 bases from V and 4 from J, leaving 7 bases between them. Germline CDR1 and CDR2: LGHNA and YNFKEQ. CDR3 sequence: CASSQDRTYNEQFF. As DNA, the CDR3 is TGTGCCAGCAGCCAAGATAGAACTTACAATGAGCAGTTCTTC.